This is a list of T cell receptor beta chains from one sample in a study of blood T cell repertoires in COVID-19. The method was immunoSEQ multiplex PCR; TCRdb's version includes in-frame clones alone and lacks a portion of them. The table records some 120,000 clones, roughly 80% of them present only once. Sequences were obtained from peripheral blood. The origin of the receptors is a young man with acute or convalescent COVID-19. Each CDR3 is given with its conserved first and last residue. A D gene is named only where the DNA matches it firmly. Clone size appears in some rows only: once, few, many, or a class for an expanded clone.

j_call: TRBJ1-2
clone_size: once
v_call: TRBV5-6
d_call: .
cdr3_nt: TGTGCCAGCAGTAAACCGGTCTATGGCTACACCTTC
cdr3_aa: CASSKPVYGYTF

j_call: TRBJ1-4
clone_size: .
v_call: TRBV27
d_call: .
cdr3_nt: TGTGCCAGCCAATCCTGGGGCAGCTCAAATGAAAAACTGTTTTTT
cdr3_aa: CASQSWGSSNEKLFF

j_call: TRBJ2-1
clone_size: .
v_call: TRBV19
d_call: TRBD2
cdr3_nt: TGTGCCAGTAGTATAAAGGTACTAGCGGGAGGATATGAGCAGTTCTTC
cdr3_aa: CASSIKVLAGGYEQFF

j_call: TRBJ2-2
clone_size: .
v_call: TRBV12-3/TRBV12-4
d_call: .
cdr3_nt: TGTGCCAGCAGTCACAACCCCGGGGAGCTGTTTTTT
cdr3_aa: CASSHNPGELFF

j_call: TRBJ2-5
clone_size: .
v_call: TRBV5-1
d_call: .
cdr3_nt: TGCGCCAGCAGCTTAACTCCAGGGCAAGAGACCCAGTACTTC
cdr3_aa: CASSLTPGQETQYF

j_call: TRBJ2-1
clone_size: .
v_call: TRBV12-3/TRBV12-4
d_call: .
cdr3_nt: TGTGCCAGCAACCCACAGGGTATCATTGAGCAGTTCTTC
cdr3_aa: CASNPQGIIEQFF

j_call: TRBJ1-5
clone_size: .
v_call: TRBV3-1/TRBV3-2
d_call: .
cdr3_nt: TGTGCCAGCAGCCAAGATCTGGGGGGAGGTCAGCCCCAGCATTTT
cdr3_aa: CASSQDLGGGQPQHF

j_call: TRBJ2-2
clone_size: .
v_call: TRBV5-4
d_call: TRBD2
cdr3_nt: TGTGCCAGCAGCCCGGGACTAGCGGGGGGGCTGGGCACCGGGGAGCTGTTTTTT
cdr3_aa: CASSPGLAGGLGTGELFF

j_call: TRBJ2-1
clone_size: .
v_call: TRBV11-1
d_call: TRBD2
cdr3_nt: TGTGCCAGCAGCTACAGACTAGCGTCGTCCTACAATGAGCAGTTCTTC
cdr3_aa: CASSYRLASSYNEQFF

j_call: TRBJ1-2
clone_size: few
v_call: TRBV11-2
d_call: TRBD1
cdr3_nt: TGTGCCAGCAGCCCTAGTACCGGGACAGGGCTAGGCTACACCTTC
cdr3_aa: CASSPSTGTGLGYTF

j_call: TRBJ2-1
clone_size: .
v_call: TRBV6-5
d_call: .
cdr3_nt: TGTGCCAGCAGTTACTCTGTTCAGGCGAATTACAATGAGCAGTTCTTC
cdr3_aa: CASSYSVQANYNEQFF

j_call: TRBJ1-4
clone_size: .
v_call: TRBV5-6
d_call: .
cdr3_nt: TGTGCCAGCAGCTTGGCCGGGAATAATGAAAAACTGTTTTTT
cdr3_aa: CASSLAGNNEKLFF

j_call: TRBJ2-2
clone_size: .
v_call: TRBV19
d_call: TRBD2
cdr3_nt: TGTGCCAGTAGTACGGGACTAGCGGAGACCGGGGAGCTGTTTTTT
cdr3_aa: CASSTGLAETGELFF

j_call: TRBJ2-7
clone_size: .
v_call: TRBV19
d_call: TRBD1
cdr3_nt: TGTGCCAGTAGTATCTCGGACAGGGAATCCTACGAGCAGTACTTC
cdr3_aa: CASSISDRESYEQYF

j_call: TRBJ1-4
clone_size: .
v_call: TRBV9
d_call: .
cdr3_nt: TGTGCCAGCAGCGTAGATAGTGGTGAAAAACTGTTTTTT
cdr3_aa: CASSVDSGEKLFF

j_call: TRBJ1-5
clone_size: .
v_call: TRBV2
d_call: .
cdr3_nt: TGTGCCAGCAGTGAAAGCGGGGGTCAGCCCCAGCATTTT
cdr3_aa: CASSESGGQPQHF

j_call: TRBJ1-5
clone_size: few
v_call: TRBV2
d_call: .
cdr3_nt: TGTGCCAGCAGTATGCAGGGGACTAGCAATCAGCCCCAGCATTTT
cdr3_aa: CASSMQGTSNQPQHF

j_call: TRBJ1-3
clone_size: few
v_call: TRBV16
d_call: .
cdr3_nt: TGTGCCAGCAGCCAATCTGGGGCAGGGGCGCGCTCTGGAAACACCATATATTTT
cdr3_aa: CASSQSGAGARSGNTIYF

j_call: TRBJ1-5
clone_size: few
v_call: TRBV4-3
d_call: .
cdr3_nt: TGCGCCAGCAGCCAAGAGGTCGGGGCAGCGGGGAGTTGGCCCCAGCATTTT
cdr3_aa: CASSQEVGAAGSWPQHF

j_call: TRBJ2-3
clone_size: .
v_call: TRBV5-8
d_call: .
cdr3_nt: TGTGCCAGCAGCCCACCCAGATCATACACAGATACGCAGTATTTT
cdr3_aa: CASSPPRSYTDTQYF

j_call: TRBJ1-2
clone_size: .
v_call: TRBV7-9
d_call: .
cdr3_nt: TGTGCCAGCAGCTCAGAGACAGGCGGCACCTACTATGGCTACACCTTC
cdr3_aa: CASSSETGGTYYGYTF

j_call: TRBJ1-1
clone_size: .
v_call: TRBV2
d_call: TRBD1
cdr3_nt: TGTGCCAGCAGTGAACAGGGGGGCTCGACTGAAGCTTTCTTT
cdr3_aa: CASSEQGGSTEAFF

j_call: TRBJ1-1
clone_size: few
v_call: TRBV10-3
d_call: .
cdr3_nt: TGTGCCATCGGGGACACTAACACTGAAGCTTTCTTT
cdr3_aa: CAIGDTNTEAFF

j_call: TRBJ2-3
clone_size: once
v_call: TRBV27
d_call: TRBD2
cdr3_nt: TGTGCCAGCAGTTTGGCGTCGGGAGGGAGCACAGATACGCAGTATTTT
cdr3_aa: CASSLASGGSTDTQYF

j_call: TRBJ2-6
clone_size: .
v_call: TRBV5-1
d_call: .
cdr3_nt: TGCGCCAGCAGCTTGGAACCTAGTTCTGGGGCCAACGTCCTGACTTTC
cdr3_aa: CASSLEPSSGANVLTF

j_call: TRBJ2-3
clone_size: once
v_call: TRBV6-6
d_call: .
cdr3_nt: TGTGCCAGCAGTTACTCGTCTAGCGCAGATACGCAGTATTTT
cdr3_aa: CASSYSSSADTQYF

j_call: TRBJ2-1
clone_size: .
v_call: TRBV12-3/TRBV12-4
d_call: .
cdr3_nt: TGTGCCAGCAGCCTCCGACTAGTTCTCGAGCAGTTCTTC
cdr3_aa: CASSLRLVLEQFF

j_call: TRBJ2-5
clone_size: .
v_call: TRBV5-6
d_call: TRBD2
cdr3_nt: TGTGCCAGCAGCTTGGGACTAGCGGGAGGAGGGGAGACCCAGTACTTC
cdr3_aa: CASSLGLAGGGETQYF

j_call: TRBJ1-1
clone_size: .
v_call: TRBV10-3
d_call: TRBD1
cdr3_nt: TGTGCCACAAGGGGGACAGGGCTGTCCACTGAAGCTTTCTTT
cdr3_aa: CATRGTGLSTEAFF

j_call: TRBJ2-3
clone_size: .
v_call: TRBV7-8
d_call: TRBD2
cdr3_nt: TGTGCCAGCAGCTCCAGGATTCGAGCGGGAGCGGGGCGGGAGGTGTATACGCAGTATTTT
cdr3_aa: CASSSRIRAGAGREVYTQYF

j_call: TRBJ1-6
clone_size: .
v_call: TRBV12-3/TRBV12-4
d_call: TRBD1
cdr3_nt: TGTGCCAGCAGCCGAGAGGGACAGGGGCCCCTCCACTTT
cdr3_aa: CASSREGQGPLHF

j_call: TRBJ2-1
clone_size: .
v_call: TRBV12-3/TRBV12-4
d_call: TRBD1
cdr3_nt: TGTGCCAGCAGGCCGACAGGGCCCAATGAGCAGTTCTTC
cdr3_aa: CASRPTGPNEQFF

j_call: TRBJ2-1
clone_size: .
v_call: TRBV6-2/TRBV6-3
d_call: TRBD2
cdr3_nt: TGTGCCAGCAGTTACAGCGGGGGGGTGATCGATGAGCAGTTCTTC
cdr3_aa: CASSYSGGVIDEQFF

j_call: TRBJ1-2
clone_size: few
v_call: TRBV6-5
d_call: TRBD1
cdr3_nt: TGTGCCAGCAGTCAGACAGGGACCTATGGCTACACCTTC
cdr3_aa: CASSQTGTYGYTF

j_call: TRBJ1-2
clone_size: .
v_call: TRBV7-9
d_call: TRBD1
cdr3_nt: TGTGCCAGCAGTTTTGGACAGGGTGATCCTAGGGGCTACACCTTC
cdr3_aa: CASSFGQGDPRGYTF

j_call: TRBJ2-5
clone_size: once
v_call: TRBV29-1
d_call: .
cdr3_nt: TGCAGCGTTGGGGGGAGGGAGACCCAGTACTTC
cdr3_aa: CSVGGRETQYF

j_call: TRBJ1-2
clone_size: .
v_call: TRBV21-1
d_call: .
cdr3_nt: TGTGCCACCCAGGGGGTGATTGGCTACACCTTC
cdr3_aa: CATQGVIGYTF

j_call: TRBJ2-3
clone_size: .
v_call: TRBV9
d_call: .
cdr3_nt: TGTGCCAGCAGCGTGGGCGGGGACAGCACAGATACGCAGTATTTT
cdr3_aa: CASSVGGDSTDTQYF

j_call: TRBJ2-1
clone_size: .
v_call: TRBV11-2
d_call: .
cdr3_nt: TGTGCCAGCAGCCTAGGTCGGAGCTCCTACAATGAGCAGTTCTTC
cdr3_aa: CASSLGRSSYNEQFF

j_call: TRBJ1-4
clone_size: .
v_call: TRBV5-1
d_call: TRBD1
cdr3_nt: TGCGCCAGCAGCCGAGGGGGCGGGGAGGAAAAACTGTTTTTT
cdr3_aa: CASSRGGGEEKLFF

j_call: TRBJ1-5
clone_size: .
v_call: TRBV30
d_call: .
cdr3_nt: TGTGCCTACAGCTTGGATTTTAATCAGCCCCAGCATTTT
cdr3_aa: CAYSLDFNQPQHF

j_call: TRBJ2-5
clone_size: .
v_call: TRBV20-1
d_call: TRBD1
cdr3_nt: TGCAGTGCTAGTCGTCCAGGGGGCCGGGAGACCCAGTACTTC
cdr3_aa: CSASRPGGRETQYF

j_call: TRBJ1-3
clone_size: .
v_call: TRBV19
d_call: .
cdr3_nt: TGTGCCAGTAGTGGGACATACTCTGGAAACACCATATATTTT
cdr3_aa: CASSGTYSGNTIYF

j_call: TRBJ1-5
clone_size: .
v_call: TRBV29-1
d_call: .
cdr3_nt: TGCAGCGTTACAGAAAATAGCAATCAGCCCCAGCATTTT
cdr3_aa: CSVTENSNQPQHF

j_call: TRBJ1-1
clone_size: .
v_call: TRBV5-1
d_call: .
cdr3_nt: TGCGCCAGCAGCTCTCAGGGGAACACTGAAGCTTTCTTT
cdr3_aa: CASSSQGNTEAFF

j_call: TRBJ1-3
clone_size: .
v_call: TRBV4-2
d_call: TRBD1
cdr3_nt: TGTGCCAGCAGCCAAGATCGTGCAGGGGGGGGAAACACCATATATTTT
cdr3_aa: CASSQDRAGGGNTIYF

j_call: TRBJ2-1
clone_size: .
v_call: TRBV23-1
d_call: .
cdr3_nt: TGCGCCAGCAGGTTAGCAGGGCCCCACAATGAGCAGTTCTTC
cdr3_aa: CASRLAGPHNEQFF

j_call: TRBJ1-2
clone_size: .
v_call: TRBV30
d_call: .
cdr3_nt: TGTGCCTGGGCTACAGGTCAGGCTGTGAGTGGCTACACCTTC
cdr3_aa: CAWATGQAVSGYTF

j_call: TRBJ1-2
clone_size: many
v_call: TRBV6-5
d_call: .
cdr3_nt: TGTGCCAGCAGGGGCCGGAGGTATATTGATGGCTACACCTTC
cdr3_aa: CASRGRRYIDGYTF

j_call: TRBJ2-6
clone_size: .
v_call: TRBV11-2
d_call: .
cdr3_nt: TGTGCCAGCAGCGTATTTGGCCAGGTTGGGGCCAACGTCCTGACTTTC
cdr3_aa: CASSVFGQVGANVLTF

j_call: TRBJ1-4
clone_size: .
v_call: TRBV5-1
d_call: TRBD1
cdr3_nt: TGCGCCAGCAGCCCCTACAGGGGGCAGGATGAAAAACTGTTTTTT
cdr3_aa: CASSPYRGQDEKLFF

j_call: TRBJ2-1
clone_size: once
v_call: TRBV7-6
d_call: TRBD2
cdr3_nt: TGTGCCAGCAGCGCCCCGGGACTAGCGGGAGATGAGCAGTTCTTC
cdr3_aa: CASSAPGLAGDEQFF

j_call: TRBJ2-2
clone_size: .
v_call: TRBV6-5
d_call: .
cdr3_nt: TGTGCCAGCACCCAGGGCTCGAACACCGGGGAGCTGTTTTTT
cdr3_aa: CASTQGSNTGELFF

j_call: TRBJ2-3
clone_size: .
v_call: TRBV4-3
d_call: .
cdr3_nt: TGCGCCAGCAGCCAAGGGACTAGCACAGATACGCAGTATTTT
cdr3_aa: CASSQGTSTDTQYF

j_call: TRBJ2-1
clone_size: .
v_call: TRBV9
d_call: TRBD2
cdr3_nt: TGTGCCAGCAGCGTATGGGCTAGCGGGGGGAATGAGCAGTTCTTC
cdr3_aa: CASSVWASGGNEQFF